The rows below give T cell receptor beta chains drawn from one sample of a study of blood T cell repertoires in COVID-19. Data came from immunoSEQ multiplex PCR; TCRdb stores just in-frame clones and leaves some out. Of around 310,000 clones detected, roughly 88% appear once; the ten largest clones hold approximately 4%. Sequencing was performed on peripheral blood. These receptors came from a woman aged 45-65 years with active or convalescent COVID-19. Each CDR3 is given with its conserved first and last residue. Fields, in order: J gene, V gene, clone size, D gene, CDR3 DNA, CDR3 protein. A D gene is named only where the DNA matches it firmly. The size of a clone is reported for some rows only, either as once, few or many, or as a class for expanded clones.

>TRBJ1-2|TRBV7-2|-|-
TGTGCCAGCAGCTTAGTGGGGCAGAAACATGGCTACACCTTC
CASSLVGQKHGYTF
>TRBJ1-1|TRBV6-5|once|-
TGTGCCAGCAGCCGCCCCGGGGGAGGCGGGACTGAAGCTTTCTTT
CASSRPGGGGTEAFF
>TRBJ1-1|TRBV7-9|-|TRBD1
TGTGCCAGCGACAGGGGAGGGAACACTGAAGCTTTCTTT
CASDRGGNTEAFF
>TRBJ2-1|TRBV30|-|-
TGTGCCTGGAGTGTAACAGGCAATGAGCAGTTCTTC
CAWSVTGNEQFF
>TRBJ1-6|TRBV11-2|-|TRBD1
TGTGCCAGCAGCTTAGAGGGACAGTCTTCACCCCTCCACTTT
CASSLEGQSSPLHF
>TRBJ2-3|TRBV7-2|-|TRBD2
TGTGCCAGCAGCTCCAGAGTATCGCGGGAGAAGTGGGATACGCAGTATTTT
CASSSRVSREKWDTQYF
>TRBJ2-7|TRBV29-1|-|-
TGCAGCGTTAGCAGGGGCCACGAGCAGTACTTC
CSVSRGHEQYF
>TRBJ1-1|TRBV7-2|-|-
TGTGCCAGCAGCTTAATTTGGTCGGTCACTGAAGCTTTCTTT
CASSLIWSVTEAFF
>TRBJ1-1|TRBV6-5|once|-
TGTGCCAGCAGTTACCATGGGGGGGGTATTGAAGCTTTCTTT
CASSYHGGGIEAFF
>TRBJ2-3|TRBV12-5|-|-
TGTGCTAGTGGTTTGGTACCAGCGGAGAGGGATACGCAGTATTTT
CASGLVPAERDTQYF
>TRBJ1-2|TRBV4-2|-|TRBD1
TGTGCCAGCAGCCAAGACCCCGAGACAGGGAGTCTTGGCTACACCTTC
CASSQDPETGSLGYTF
>TRBJ2-1|TRBV11-1|few|TRBD1
TGTGCCAGCAGCCTCCGTGCGGGACAGGGGGCCGATGAGCAGTTCTTC
CASSLRAGQGADEQFF
>TRBJ1-5|TRBV7-2|-|-
TGTGCCAGCAGCTTGGGCTGGAGCAATCAGCCCCAGCATTTT
CASSLGWSNQPQHF
>TRBJ1-5|TRBV27|-|-
TGTGCCAGCAGTCCGCAGGGATTTAGCAATCAGCCCCAGCATTTT
CASSPQGFSNQPQHF
>TRBJ2-2|TRBV7-2|once|-
TGTGCCAGCAGCTTAGCGGGACTGAACACCGGGGAGCTGTTTTTT
CASSLAGLNTGELFF
>TRBJ2-2|TRBV7-2|-|-
TGTGCCAACCGAAGGGGAGGCGACACCGGGGAGCTGTTTTTT
CANRRGGDTGELFF
>TRBJ2-1|TRBV9|-|TRBD1
TGTGCCAGCAGCGTAGTCCCACAGGGGACCTCTGGGAATGAGCAGTTCTTC
CASSVVPQGTSGNEQFF
>TRBJ2-3|TRBV4-2|-|TRBD2
TGTGCCAGCAGCCAAGACGGTAGGGGAGGGCTCCTTCCAGATACGCAGTATTTT
CASSQDGRGGLLPDTQYF
>TRBJ2-4|TRBV15|-|TRBD1
TGTGCCACCAGCAGTGACAGGGCTTCGGCCAAAAACATTCAGTACTTC
CATSSDRASAKNIQYF
>TRBJ2-5|TRBV5-1|-|-
TGCGCCAGCAGCTTGGGGCCCGGAGGGGAGACCCAGTACTTC
CASSLGPGGETQYF
>TRBJ2-7|TRBV10-3|-|TRBD1
TGTGCCATCAGCATAGACAGGGGGGAGCAGTACTTC
CAISIDRGEQYF
>TRBJ1-1|TRBV25-1|-|-
TGTGCCAGCAGTGAAGCAGGGTCTCAGACTGAAGCTTTCTTT
CASSEAGSQTEAFF
>TRBJ2-2|TRBV10-3|once|TRBD1
TGTGCCATCACAGGGGGGAACACCGGGGAGCTGTTTTTT
CAITGGNTGELFF
>TRBJ1-2|TRBV7-9|-|TRBD1
TGTGCCAGCAGCACCGGGACAGGGTTCAGTGATGGCTACACCTTC
CASSTGTGFSDGYTF
>TRBJ2-3|TRBV7-2|few|-
TGTGCCAGCAGCTTGGGTGGGCAGGATGCAGATACGCAGTATTTT
CASSLGGQDADTQYF